The subject of this entry is one T cell receptor beta chain. This clone came up once. Which antigen it targets is not known. The record has no base qualities; no much larger clone is one base away. This sample stems from a study of PD-L1 blockade in urothelial cancer (dated by TCRdb to 2016 to 2017). With regard to the full study: All patients started therapy at some point between 2014 and 2016 and received atezolizumab 1,200 mg intravenously every 3 weeks. Pretreatment tumor samples and matched peripheral blood, collected serially before and after atezolizumab treatment, underwent TCR sequencing. In the same patients, pretreatment tumors underwent whole exome sequencing and RNA sequencing in addition to TCR sequencing. An ECOG performance status of 0 or 1 was recorded for the patients, and 0 to 3 prior chemotherapy regimens had been received by the patients. About 90% of the roughly 30 patients were males with bladder-origin urothelial cancer, and about two thirds of the roughly 30 reported a prior smoking history. Blood samples gave median yields of about 150,000 T cells and tens of thousands of unique TCRs, along with a median clonality of around 0.075. Blood samples were analyzed at two time points: 3 weeks after treatment start (second dose) and 6 weeks after treatment start. Twenty-nine patients had pretreatment blood TCR-seq, roughly 25 had at least one posttreatment blood collection, and roughly 25 had tumor TCR-seq. The study was an exploratory multi-omic analysis of somatic, immune and clinical correlates of response to PD-L1 blockade with atezolizumab in urothelial cancer. Durable clinical benefit was defined as progression-free survival longer than 6 months, and TCR features were also tested against progression-free and overall survival. Under 10 patients reached durable clinical benefit, while roughly 22 patients did not. The research as a whole found: Because the sample size was small (n = 29) and many of the analyses were exploratory, the results are meant to be hypothesis-generating. A pretreatment peripheral blood TCR clonality below the median was linked to improved progression-free and overall survival. Patients with durable benefit showed greater expansion of tumor-associated TCR clones in peripheral blood 3 weeks after starting treatment (n ≈ 21, p = 0.022).

To estimate absolute template abundance from read counts, synthetic TCR analog templates were spiked into each PCR. The immunoSEQ assay used bias-controlled V and J gene primers to amplify TCRbeta CDR3 regions from genomic DNA. Sequencing of rearranged TCRbeta segments was done at approximately 20X coverage. Concerning the study's data processing: Sequencing errors were corrected by clustering and CDR3s were annotated against IMGT to assign V, D and J genes. Downstream analyses used only productive TCRbeta rearrangements and left out out-of-frame or stop-codon sequences. To compute clonality, Shannon entropy was normalized by the log of the number of unique productive sequences and then subtracted from one. Clones differing between time points or between blood and tumor were identified using Fisher's exact test with Benjamini-Hochberg correction, with an adjusted p below 0.01 applied as the threshold. This is the immuneACCESS table as TCRdb keeps it, with only in-frame sequences that have V and J called. A part of the clones is gone; compared with another copy, unresolved V genes explain less than half, and the rest is unexplained. That table is the source of V, J and clone size, and D and trimming were worked out from the DNA. The sample contains around 68,000 clones, roughly four fifths of them found a single time. Clones ranked in the top ten supply 1.5% to 2% of the sample.

The label giving this sample's time point can be read as: pretreatment peripheral blood. A cohort of 25 to 30 patients with locally advanced or metastatic urothelial carcinoma, treated at Memorial Sloan Kettering on a trial protocol, was included. Peripheral blood mononuclear cells were collected from each patient pretreatment and during treatment, giving between 1 and 8 total time points per patient. The Qiagen DNeasy Blood extraction kit was used to purify genomic DNA from total PBMCs and from tumor samples. PBMCs were collected pretreatment and during treatment and were isolated and stored as previously described. The CDR3 measures 17 amino acids from cysteine to phenylalanine. Here the CDR3 DNA is all that survives: 51 bases in frame from base 1. As encoded in the germline V gene, CDR1 is SGHNT while CDR2 is YENEEA. V is cut by 4 bases and J by 0 bases, and the space between the germline ends is 16 bases.

This receptor was obtained from a man between 70 and 80 years old with urothelial cancer. Here the sequenced sample was PBMCs, taken around atezolizumab (anti-PD-L1) treatment. The chain uses TRBV11-3 and TRBJ2-1; the D gene is possibly TRBD2, with 5 bases matching. The CDR3 protein: CASSSVRGLSSYNEQFF. The nucleotide sequence is given as TGTGCCAGCAGCTCAGTCCGGGGTCTTAGCTCCTACAATGAGCAGTTCTTC.